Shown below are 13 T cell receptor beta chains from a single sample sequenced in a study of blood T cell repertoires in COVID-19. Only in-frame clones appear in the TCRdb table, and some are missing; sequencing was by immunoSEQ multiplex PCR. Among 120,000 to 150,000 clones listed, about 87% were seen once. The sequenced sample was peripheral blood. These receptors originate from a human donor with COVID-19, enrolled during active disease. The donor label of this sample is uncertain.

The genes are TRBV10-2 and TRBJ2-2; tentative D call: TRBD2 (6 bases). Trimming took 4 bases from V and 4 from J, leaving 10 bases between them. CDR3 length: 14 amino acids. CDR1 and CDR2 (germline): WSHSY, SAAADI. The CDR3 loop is CASSGAGPTGELFF. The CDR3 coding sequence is TGCGCCAGCAGTGGGGCGGGGCCCACCGGGGAGCTGTTTTTT.

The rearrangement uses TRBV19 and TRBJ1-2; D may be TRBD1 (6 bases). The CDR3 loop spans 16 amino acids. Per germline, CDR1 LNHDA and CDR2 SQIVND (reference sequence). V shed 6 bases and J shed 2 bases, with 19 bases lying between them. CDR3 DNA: TGTGCCAGTAGCGGTTTCCCTGGGGGCAGAAACTATGGCTACACCTTC. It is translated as CASSGFPGGRNYGYTF.

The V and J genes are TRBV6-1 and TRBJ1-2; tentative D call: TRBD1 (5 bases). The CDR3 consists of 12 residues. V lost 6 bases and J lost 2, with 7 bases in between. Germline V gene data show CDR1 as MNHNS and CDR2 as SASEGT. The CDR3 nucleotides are TGTGCCAGCAGCGGACAAAACTATGGCTACACCTTC. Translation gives CASSGQNYGYTF.

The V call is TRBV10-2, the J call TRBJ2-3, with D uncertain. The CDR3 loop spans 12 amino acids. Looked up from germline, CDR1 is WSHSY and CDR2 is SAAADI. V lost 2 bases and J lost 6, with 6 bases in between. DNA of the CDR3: TGCGCCAGCAGTGAGATGCGTGATACGCAGTATTTT. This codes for CASSEMRDTQYF.

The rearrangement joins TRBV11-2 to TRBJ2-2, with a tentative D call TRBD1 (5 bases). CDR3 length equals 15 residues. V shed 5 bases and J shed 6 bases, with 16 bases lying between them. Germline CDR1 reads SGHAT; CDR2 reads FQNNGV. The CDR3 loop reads CASSQGVQGPGELFF. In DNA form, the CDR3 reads TGTGCCAGCAGCCAGGGCGTGCAGGGCCCCGGGGAGCTGTTTTTT.

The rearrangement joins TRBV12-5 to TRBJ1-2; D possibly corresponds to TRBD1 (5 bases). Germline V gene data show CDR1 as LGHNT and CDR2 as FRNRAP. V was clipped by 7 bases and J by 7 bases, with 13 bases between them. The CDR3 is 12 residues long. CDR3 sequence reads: CASASQGSGYTF. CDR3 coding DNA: TGTGCTAGTGCCTCGCAGGGTTCTGGCTACACCTTC. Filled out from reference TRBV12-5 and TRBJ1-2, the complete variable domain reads DARVTQTPRHKVTEMGQEVTMRCQPILGHNTVFWYRQTMMQGLELLAYFRNRAPLDDSGMPKDRFSAEMPDATLATLKIQPSEPRDSAVYFCASASQGSGYTFGSGTRLTVV.

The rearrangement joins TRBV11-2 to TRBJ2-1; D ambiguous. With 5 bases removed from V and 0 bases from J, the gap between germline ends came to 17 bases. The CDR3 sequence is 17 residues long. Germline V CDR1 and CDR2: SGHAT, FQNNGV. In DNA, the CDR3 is TGTGCCAGCAGCACCCTTCGAGGCCAAAGCTCCTACAATGAGCAGTTCTTC. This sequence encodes CASSTLRGQSSYNEQFF.

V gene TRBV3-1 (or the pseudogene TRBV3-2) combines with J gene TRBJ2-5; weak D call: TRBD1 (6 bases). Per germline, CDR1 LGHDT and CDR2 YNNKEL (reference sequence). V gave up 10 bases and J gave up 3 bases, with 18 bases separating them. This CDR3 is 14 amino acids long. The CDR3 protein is CATNPQGSEETQYF. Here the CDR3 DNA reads TGTGCCACCAACCCCCAGGGGAGTGAAGAGACCCAGTACTTC.

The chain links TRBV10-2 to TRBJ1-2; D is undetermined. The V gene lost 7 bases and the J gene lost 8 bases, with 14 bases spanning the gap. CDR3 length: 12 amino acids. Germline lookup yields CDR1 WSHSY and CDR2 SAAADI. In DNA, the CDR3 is TGCGCCAGCACCTTGGACGGGAGAGGCTACACCTTC. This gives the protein CASTLDGRGYTF.

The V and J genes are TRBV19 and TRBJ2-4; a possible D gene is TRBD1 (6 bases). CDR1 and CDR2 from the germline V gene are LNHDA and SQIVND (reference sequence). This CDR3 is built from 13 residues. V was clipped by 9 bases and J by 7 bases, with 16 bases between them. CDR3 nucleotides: TGTGCCAGCCACGCCGGGACACTGAACATTCAGTACTTC. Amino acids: CASHAGTLNIQYF.

CDR3 loop: CASSPGQYQPQHF. The CDR3 DNA follows: TGTGCCAGCAGCCCGGGACAGTACCAGCCCCAGCATTTT. The chain links TRBV5-6 to TRBJ1-5; 7 positions agree with TRBD1. Germline CDR1 reads SGHDT; CDR2 reads YYEEEE. The CDR3 loop spans 13 amino acids. V trimming: 4 bases; J trimming: 7 bases; junction bases outside the gene matches: 5.

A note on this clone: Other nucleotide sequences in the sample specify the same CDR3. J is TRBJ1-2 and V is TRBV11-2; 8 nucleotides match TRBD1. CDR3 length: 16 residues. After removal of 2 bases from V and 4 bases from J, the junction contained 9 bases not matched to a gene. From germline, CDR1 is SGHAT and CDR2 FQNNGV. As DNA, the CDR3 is TGTGCCAGCAGCTTACGCCCTGGACAGGGAAGCTATGGCTACACCTTC. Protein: CASSLRPGQGSYGYTF.

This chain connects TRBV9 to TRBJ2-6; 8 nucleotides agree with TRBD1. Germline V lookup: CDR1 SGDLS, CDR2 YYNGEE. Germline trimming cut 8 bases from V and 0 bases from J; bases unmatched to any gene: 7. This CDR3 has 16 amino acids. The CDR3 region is CASGRDRHSGANVLTF. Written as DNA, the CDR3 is TGTGCCAGTGGCCGGGACAGGCACTCTGGGGCCAACGTCCTGACTTTC.